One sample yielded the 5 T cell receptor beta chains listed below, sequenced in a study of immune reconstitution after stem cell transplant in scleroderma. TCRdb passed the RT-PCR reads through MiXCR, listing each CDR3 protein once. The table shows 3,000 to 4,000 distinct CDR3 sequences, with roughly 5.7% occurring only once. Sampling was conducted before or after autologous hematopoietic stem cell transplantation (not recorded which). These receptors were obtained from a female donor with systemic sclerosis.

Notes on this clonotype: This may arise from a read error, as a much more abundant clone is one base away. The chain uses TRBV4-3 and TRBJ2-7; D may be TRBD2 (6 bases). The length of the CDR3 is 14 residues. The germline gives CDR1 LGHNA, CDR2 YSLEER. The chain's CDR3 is CASGHTSLSNEQYF. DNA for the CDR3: TGCGCCAGCGGCCATACTAGCCTGTCGAACGAGCAGTACTTC.

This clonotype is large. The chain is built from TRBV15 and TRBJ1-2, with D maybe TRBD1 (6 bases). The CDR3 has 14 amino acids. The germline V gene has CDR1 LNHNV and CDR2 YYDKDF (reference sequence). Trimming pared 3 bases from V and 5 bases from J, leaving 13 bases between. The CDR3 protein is CATSSDMRGYGYTF. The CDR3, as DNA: TGTGCCACCAGCAGCGATATGAGGGGGTATGGCTACACCTTC.

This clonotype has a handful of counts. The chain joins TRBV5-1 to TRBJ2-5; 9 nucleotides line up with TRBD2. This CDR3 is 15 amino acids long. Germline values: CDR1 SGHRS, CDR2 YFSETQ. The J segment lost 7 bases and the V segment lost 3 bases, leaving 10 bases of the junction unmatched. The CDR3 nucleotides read TGCGCCAGCAGCTCTGGAGCGGGAGGCACCAGGACCCAGTACTTC. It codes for CASSSGAGGTRTQYF.

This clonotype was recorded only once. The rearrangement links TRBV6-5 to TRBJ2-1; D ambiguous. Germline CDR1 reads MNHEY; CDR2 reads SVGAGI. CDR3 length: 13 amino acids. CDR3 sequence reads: CVGSYQGYNEQFF. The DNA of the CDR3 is TGTGTCGGCAGTTACCAAGGATACAATGAGCAGTTCTTC.

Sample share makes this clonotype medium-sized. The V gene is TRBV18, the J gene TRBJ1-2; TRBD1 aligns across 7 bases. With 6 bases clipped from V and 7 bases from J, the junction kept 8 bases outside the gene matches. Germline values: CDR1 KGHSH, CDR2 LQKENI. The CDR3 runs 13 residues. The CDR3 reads CASSPQGVGGYTF. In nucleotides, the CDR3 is TGTGCCAGCTCTCCCCAGGGGGTCGGTGGCTACACCTTC.